This T cell receptor (beta chain) was captured by sequencing in a study of cytomegalovirus exposure and HLA in healthy donors. In the PCR, 60 Vbeta and 13 Jbeta primers were used. Generated by immunoSEQ multiplex PCR, the TCRdb table keeps only in-frame clones and is missing some. This sample's clone table lists 100,000 to 150,000 clones. Trimming left V 5 bases short and J 3 bases short, with 18 bases between. This CDR3 is 16 amino acids long. The germline V gene encodes CDR1 SGHTA and CDR2 FQGNSA. This sequence originates from a woman aged 40 to 50 in good health and CMV-seronegative. Sequencing input: PBMCs. This chain connects TRBV7-2 to TRBJ2-3; a possible D gene is TRBD2 (6 bases). CDR3 region: CASSPTRAGPTDTQYF. Written as DNA, the CDR3 is TGTGCCAGCAGCCCTACCCGGGCGGGACCGACAGATACGCAGTATTTT. Together with reference TRBV7-2 and TRBJ2-3, the CDR3 gives the full variable domain: GAGVSQSPSNKVTEKGKDVELRCDPISGHTALYWYRQSLGQGLEFLIYFQGNSAPDKSGLPSDRFSAERTGGSVSTLTIQRTQQEDSAVYLCASSPTRAGPTDTQYFGPGTRLTVL.